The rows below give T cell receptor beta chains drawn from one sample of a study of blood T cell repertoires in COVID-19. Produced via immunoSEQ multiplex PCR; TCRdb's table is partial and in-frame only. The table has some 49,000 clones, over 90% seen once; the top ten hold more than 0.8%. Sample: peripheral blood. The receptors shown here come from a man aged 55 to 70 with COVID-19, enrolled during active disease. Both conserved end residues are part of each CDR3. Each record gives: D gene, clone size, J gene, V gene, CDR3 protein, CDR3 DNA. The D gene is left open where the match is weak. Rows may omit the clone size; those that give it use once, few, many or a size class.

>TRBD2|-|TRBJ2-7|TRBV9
CASSVGTSGGAGSYEQYF
TGTGCCAGCAGCGTAGGGACTAGCGGGGGAGCTGGATCCTACGAGCAGTACTTC
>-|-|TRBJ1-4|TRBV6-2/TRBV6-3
CASSYAGTTTNEKLFF
TGTGCCAGCAGTTATGCAGGAACCACAACTAATGAAAAACTGTTTTTT
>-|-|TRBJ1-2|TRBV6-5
CASSYGGAGEHGYTF
TGTGCCAGCAGTTACGGGGGCGCGGGCGAGCATGGCTACACCTTC
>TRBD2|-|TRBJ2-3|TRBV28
CASSLGSGSLGYTDTQYF
TGTGCCAGCAGTTTAGGAAGCGGGAGTCTTGGGTACACAGATACGCAGTATTTT
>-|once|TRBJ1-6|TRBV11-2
CASSLRGYNSPLHF
TGTGCCAGCAGCCTCCGGGGGTATAATTCACCCCTCCACTTT
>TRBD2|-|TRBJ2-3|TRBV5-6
CASSLYSSGRTDTQYF
TGTGCCAGCAGCTTGTATTCTAGCGGGAGGACCGATACGCAGTATTTT
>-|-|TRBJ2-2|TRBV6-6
CASNPGVGTGELFF
TGTGCCAGCAACCCAGGGGTCGGCACCGGGGAGCTGTTTTTT
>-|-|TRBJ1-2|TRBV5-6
CASSTYRSPLYGYTF
TGTGCCAGCAGCACCTACAGGTCCCCTCTCTATGGCTACACCTTC
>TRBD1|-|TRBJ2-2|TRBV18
CASSRDRNGGELFF
TGTGCCAGCTCAAGGGACAGGAATGGCGGGGAGCTGTTTTTT
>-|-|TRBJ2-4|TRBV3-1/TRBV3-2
CASSPQGPAPNIQYF
TGTGCCAGCAGCCCCCAGGGTCCCGCCCCGAACATTCAGTACTTC
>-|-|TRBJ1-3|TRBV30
CAWSGGPGNTIYF
TGTGCCTGGAGCGGGGGACCTGGAAACACCATATATTTT
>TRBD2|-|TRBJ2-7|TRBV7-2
CASSSSGTRKSEQYF
TGTGCCAGCAGCTCCTCGGGGACTAGAAAGTCCGAGCAGTACTTC
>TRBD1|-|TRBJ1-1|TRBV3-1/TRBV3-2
CASSQGAGGRGLSEAFF
TGTGCCAGCAGCCAAGGTGCTGGTGGCAGGGGGCTCTCTGAAGCTTTCTTT
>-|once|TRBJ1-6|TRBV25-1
CASSEFLRNSPLHF
TGTGCCAGCAGTGAATTTTTGAGGAATTCGCCCCTCCACTTT
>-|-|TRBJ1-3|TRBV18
CASSPPKDSGNTIYF
TGTGCCAGCTCACCACCGAAGGACTCCGGAAACACCATATATTTT
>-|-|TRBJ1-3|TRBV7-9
CASSLVGQSSGNTIYF
TGTGCCAGCAGCTTAGTAGGACAGAGCTCTGGAAACACCATATATTTT
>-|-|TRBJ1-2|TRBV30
CAWSAGRGIYGYTF
TGTGCCTGGAGTGCAGGGAGGGGGATCTATGGCTACACCTTC
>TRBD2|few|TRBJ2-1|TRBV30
CAWSVPHSGRARWGSYNEQFF
TGTGCCTGGAGTGTACCTCATAGCGGGAGGGCCCGGTGGGGCTCCTACAATGAGCAGTTCTTC
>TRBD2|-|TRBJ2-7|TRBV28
CASNQASGSLYEQYF
TGTGCCAGCAACCAGGCTAGCGGGAGTCTGTACGAGCAGTACTTC
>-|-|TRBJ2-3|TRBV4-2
CASSQASGLADTQYF
TGTGCCAGCAGCCAAGCATCGGGGTTGGCAGATACGCAGTATTTT
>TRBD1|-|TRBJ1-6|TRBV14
CASSRQGSYNSPLHF
TGTGCCAGCAGTCGACAGGGCTCCTATAATTCACCCCTCCACTTT
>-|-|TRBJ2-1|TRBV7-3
CASSLSRWAGQPYNEQFF
TGTGCCAGCAGCTTATCCCGCTGGGCGGGTCAACCCTACAATGAGCAGTTCTTC
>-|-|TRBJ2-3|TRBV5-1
CASSGGTFSTDTQYF
TGCGCCAGCAGCGGCGGGACTTTTAGCACAGATACGCAGTATTTT
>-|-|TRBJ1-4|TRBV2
CASRRSPNEKLFF
TGTGCCAGCAGGCGATCCCCTAATGAAAAACTGTTTTTT
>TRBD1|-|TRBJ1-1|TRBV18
CASSPRQGGPNTEAFF
TGTGCCAGCTCACCGAGACAGGGGGGCCCTAACACTGAAGCTTTCTTT
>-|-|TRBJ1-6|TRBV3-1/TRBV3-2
CASSQRTSRSPLHF
TGTGCCAGCAGCCAACGGACATCCCGTTCACCCCTCCACTTT
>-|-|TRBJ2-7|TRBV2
CASRSPGDSYEQYF
TGTGCCAGCAGAAGTCCCGGGGACTCCTACGAGCAGTACTTC
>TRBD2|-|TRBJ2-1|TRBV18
CASSPPGTSGSNEQFF
TGTGCCAGCTCACCACCGGGGACTAGCGGGAGTAATGAGCAGTTCTTC
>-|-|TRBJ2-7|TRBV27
CASSPGASLAYEQYF
TGTGCCAGCTCGCCAGGGGCCTCCTTAGCTTACGAGCAGTACTTC
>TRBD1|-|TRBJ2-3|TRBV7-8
CASSLAYEGQVTDTQYF
TGTGCCAGCAGCTTAGCCTATGAGGGACAGGTCACAGATACGCAGTATTTT
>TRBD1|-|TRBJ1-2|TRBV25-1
CASSEGGTGEVYGYTF
TGTGCCAGCAGTGAAGGGGGGACAGGGGAGGTCTATGGCTACACCTTC
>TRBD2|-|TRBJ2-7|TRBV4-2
CASSQDTSGRREQYF
TGTGCCAGCAGCCAAGATACTAGCGGGAGGCGAGAGCAGTACTTC
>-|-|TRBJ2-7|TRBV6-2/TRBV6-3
CASSYSVASYEQYF
TGTGCCAGCAGTTACTCGGTAGCCTCCTACGAGCAGTACTTC
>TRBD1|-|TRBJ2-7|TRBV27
CASSDDGTGNTKGQYF
TGTGCCAGCAGCGATGACGGGACAGGAAATACGAAGGGGCAGTACTTC
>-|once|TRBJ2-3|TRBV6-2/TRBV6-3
CASSFGDTQYF
TGTGCCAGCAGTTTCGGAGATACGCAGTATTTT
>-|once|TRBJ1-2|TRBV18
CASSREAGPLGGYTF
TGTGCCAGCTCACGCGAGGCAGGGCCCTTAGGCGGCTACACCTTC
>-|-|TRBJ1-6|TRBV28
CASSSSKGESYNSPLHF
TGTGCCAGCAGTTCATCGAAGGGGGAATCCTATAATTCACCCCTCCACTTT